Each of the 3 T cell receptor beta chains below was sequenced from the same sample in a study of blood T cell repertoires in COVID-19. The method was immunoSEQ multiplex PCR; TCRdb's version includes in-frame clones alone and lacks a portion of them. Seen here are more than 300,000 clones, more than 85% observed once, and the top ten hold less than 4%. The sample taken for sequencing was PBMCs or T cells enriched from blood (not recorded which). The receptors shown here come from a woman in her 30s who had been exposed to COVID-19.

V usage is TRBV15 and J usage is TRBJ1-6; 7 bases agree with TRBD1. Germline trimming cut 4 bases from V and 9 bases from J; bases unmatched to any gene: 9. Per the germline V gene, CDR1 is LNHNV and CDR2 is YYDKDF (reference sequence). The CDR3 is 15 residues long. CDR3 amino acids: CATSTRQGGSSPLHF. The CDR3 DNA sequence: TGTGCCACCAGCACCCGACAGGGCGGAAGTTCACCCCTCCACTTT.

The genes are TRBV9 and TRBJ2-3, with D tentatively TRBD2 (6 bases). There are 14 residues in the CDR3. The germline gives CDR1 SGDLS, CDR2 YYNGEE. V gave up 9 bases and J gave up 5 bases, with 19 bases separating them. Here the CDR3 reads CATSTAGHGDTQYF. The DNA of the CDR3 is TGTGCCACAAGCACAGCGGGTCATGGAGATACGCAGTATTTT. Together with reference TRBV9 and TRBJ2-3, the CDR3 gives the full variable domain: DSGVTQTPKHLITATGQRVTLRCSPRSGDLSVYWYQQSLDQGLQFLIQYYNGEERAKGNILERFSAQQFPDLHSELNLSSLELGDSALYFCATSTAGHGDTQYFGPGTRLTVL.

CDR3 region: CASSLGQGLNVLTF. The CDR3 DNA follows: TGCGCCAGCAGCTTGGGACAGGGCCTCAACGTCCTGACTTTC. The rearrangement uses TRBV5-1 and TRBJ2-6; TRBD1 matches at 7 bases. Germline trimming cut 0 bases from V and 9 bases from J; bases unmatched to any gene: 3. The CDR3 contains 14 residues. Germline-derived CDR1 and CDR2 are SGHRS and YFSETQ. Full variable domain (missing parts from reference TRBV5-1 and TRBJ2-6): KAGVTQTPRYLIKTRGQQVTLSCSPISGHRSVSWYQQTPGQGLQFLFEYFSETQRNKGNFPGRFSGRQFSNSRSEMNVSTLELGDSALYLCASSLGQGLNVLTFGAGSRLTVL.